This T cell receptor (beta chain) was captured in a study of T cell responses to AZD1222 COVID-19 vaccine. The assay was immunoSEQ multiplex PCR, and TCRdb's table has in-frame clones only and misses some. The table has some 94,000 clones, approximately 90% seen once. Germline CDR1 reads SEHNR; CDR2 reads FQNEAQ (reference sequence). The V end was cut by 2 bases, the J end by 6 bases, with 16 bases between. This CDR3 is 15 amino acids long. The sequence was collected from an adult in good health. The rearrangement joins TRBV7-9 to TRBJ1-1, with a tentative D call TRBD1 (6 bases). The input for sequencing was peripheral blood, taken on day 0 of AZD1222 vaccination. CDR3 in amino acids: CASSLFVRGGAEAFF. The CDR3 coding sequence is TGTGCCAGCAGCTTATTTGTTAGGGGGGGAGCTGAAGCTTTCTTT.